The 2 T cell receptor beta chains reported below all come from one sample, sequenced in a study of shared clonotypes between healthy human individuals. The repertoire was sequenced with immunoSEQ multiplex PCR; TCRdb's copy has only in-frame clones and lacks some. The sample yields 850,000 to 1,200,000 clones, roughly 70% seen once. Sample: memory CD4+ T cells sorted from blood. Described subset: CD45RA-negative fraction. Receptors originate from a young man in good health.

This clone is a singleton in its sample. A much larger clone lies one base from this, so it may be a read error. The chain recombines TRBV6-1 with TRBJ1-2; D unclear. V was pared by 5 bases and J by 2 bases, with 3 bases between. The CDR3 has 11 amino acids. Germline V gene data show CDR1 as MNHNS and CDR2 as SASEGT. CDR3 region: CASSPNYGYTF. The CDR3 DNA follows: TGTGCCAGCAGTCCAAACTATGGCTACACCTTC.

The chain has TRBV5-1 and TRBJ1-6; maybe TRBD1 (5 bases). This CDR3 contains 16 residues. V was pared by 1 base and J by 7 bases, with 15 bases between. Germline V gene data show CDR1 as SGHRS and CDR2 as YFSETQ. CDR3 protein: CASSLLQGQGNSPLHF. The CDR3 DNA reads TGCGCCAGCAGCTTGTTGCAGGGTCAAGGGAATTCACCCCTCCACTTT.